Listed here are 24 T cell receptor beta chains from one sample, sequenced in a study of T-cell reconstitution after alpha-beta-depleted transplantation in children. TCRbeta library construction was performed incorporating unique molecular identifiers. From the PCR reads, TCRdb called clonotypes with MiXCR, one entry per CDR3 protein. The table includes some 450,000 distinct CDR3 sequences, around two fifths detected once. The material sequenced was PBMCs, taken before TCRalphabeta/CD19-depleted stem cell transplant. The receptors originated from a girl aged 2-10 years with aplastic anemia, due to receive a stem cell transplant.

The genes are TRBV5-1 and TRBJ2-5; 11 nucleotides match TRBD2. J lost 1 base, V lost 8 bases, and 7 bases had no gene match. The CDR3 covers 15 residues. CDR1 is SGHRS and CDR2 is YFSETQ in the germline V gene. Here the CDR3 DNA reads TGCGCCAGTAAACTAGCGGGAGACCCCCAAGAGACCCAGTACTTC. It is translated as CASKLAGDPQETQYF. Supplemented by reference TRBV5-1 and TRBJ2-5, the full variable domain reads KAGVTQTPRYLIKTRGQQVTLSCSPISGHRSVSWYQQTPGQGLQFLFEYFSETQRNKGNFPGRFSGRQFSNSRSEMNVSTLELGDSALYLCASKLAGDPQETQYFGPGTRLLVL.

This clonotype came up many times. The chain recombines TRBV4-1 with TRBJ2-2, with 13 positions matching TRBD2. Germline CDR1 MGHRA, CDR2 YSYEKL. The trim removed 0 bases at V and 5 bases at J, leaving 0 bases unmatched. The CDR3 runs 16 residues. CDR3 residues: CASSQELAGGTGELFF. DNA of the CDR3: TGCGCCAGCAGCCAAGAACTAGCGGGAGGGACCGGGGAGCTGTTTTTT.

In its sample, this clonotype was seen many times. DNA of the CDR3: TGCGCCAGCAGCTTGGTTCCGCTTTCGGATACGCAGTATTTT. Its protein is CASSLVPLSDTQYF. The J gene is TRBJ2-3, the V gene TRBV5-1; D is unresolved. Trimming left V 0 bases short and J 6 bases short, with 11 bases between. The CDR3 runs to 14 residues. Germline assignment: CDR1 SGHRS and CDR2 YFSETQ.

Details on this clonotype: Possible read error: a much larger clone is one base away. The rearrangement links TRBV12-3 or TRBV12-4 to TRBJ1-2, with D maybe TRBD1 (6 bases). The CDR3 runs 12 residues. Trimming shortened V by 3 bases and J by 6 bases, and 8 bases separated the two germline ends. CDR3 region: CASSFGQNGYTF. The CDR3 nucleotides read TGTGCCAGCAGTTTCGGACAGAATGGCTACACCTTC.

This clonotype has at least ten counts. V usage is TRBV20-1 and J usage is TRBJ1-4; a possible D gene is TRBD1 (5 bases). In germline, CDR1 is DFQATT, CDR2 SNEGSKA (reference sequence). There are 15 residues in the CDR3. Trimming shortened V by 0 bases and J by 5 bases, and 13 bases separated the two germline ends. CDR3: CSARDRGGGNEKLFF. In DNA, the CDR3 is TGCAGTGCTAGAGACCGCGGGGGAGGGAATGAAAAACTGTTTTTT.

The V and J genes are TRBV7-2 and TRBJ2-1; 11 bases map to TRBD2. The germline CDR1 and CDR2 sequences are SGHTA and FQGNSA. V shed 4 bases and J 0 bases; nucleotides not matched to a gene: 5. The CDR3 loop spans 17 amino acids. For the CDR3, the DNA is TGTGCCAGCAGCTCCCGGACTAGCGGGTACTCCTACAATGAGCAGTTCTTC. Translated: CASSSRTSGYSYNEQFF.

CDR3 sequence reads: CSARERTGEQYF. The CDR3, as DNA: TGCAGTGCTAGGGAACGGACGGGCGAGCAGTACTTC. This chain links TRBV20-1 with TRBJ2-7, with D unresolved. Trimming cost V 3 bases and J 6 bases, with 12 bases left between them. The CDR3 has 12 amino acids. CDR1 is DFQATT and CDR2 is SNEGSKA in the germline V gene (reference sequence).

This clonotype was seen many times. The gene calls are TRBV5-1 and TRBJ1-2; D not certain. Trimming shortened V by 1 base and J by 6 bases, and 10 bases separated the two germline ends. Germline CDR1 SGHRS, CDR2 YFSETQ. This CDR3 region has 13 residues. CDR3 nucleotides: TGCGCCAGCAGCTTGAGTCTGCGGGATGGCTACACCTTC. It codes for CASSLSLRDGYTF.

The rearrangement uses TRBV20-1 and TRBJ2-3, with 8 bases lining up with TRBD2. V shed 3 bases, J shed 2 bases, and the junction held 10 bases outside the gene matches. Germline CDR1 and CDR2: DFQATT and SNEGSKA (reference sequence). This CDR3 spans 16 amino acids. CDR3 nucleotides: TGCAGTGCTAGCGGGAGGGACCGCACGTACACAGATACGCAGTATTTT. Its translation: CSASGRDRTYTDTQYF.

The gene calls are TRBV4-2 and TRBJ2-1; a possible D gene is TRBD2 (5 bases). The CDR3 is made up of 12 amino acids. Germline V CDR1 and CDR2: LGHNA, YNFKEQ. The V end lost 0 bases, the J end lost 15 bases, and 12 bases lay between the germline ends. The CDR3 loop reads CASSQELENPFF. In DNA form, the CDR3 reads TGTGCCAGCAGCCAAGAACTAGAGAATCCGTTCTTC.

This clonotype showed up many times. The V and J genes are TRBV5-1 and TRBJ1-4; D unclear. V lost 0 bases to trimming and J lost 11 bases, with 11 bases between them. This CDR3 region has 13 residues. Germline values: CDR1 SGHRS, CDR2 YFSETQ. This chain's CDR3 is CASSLVGSMKLFF. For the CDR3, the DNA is TGCGCCAGCAGCTTGGTCGGCAGTATGAAACTGTTTTTT. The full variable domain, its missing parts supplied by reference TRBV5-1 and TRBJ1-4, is KAGVTQTPRYLIKTRGQQVTLSCSPISGHRSVSWYQQTPGQGLQFLFEYFSETQRNKGNFPGRFSGRQFSNSRSEMNVSTLELGDSALYLCASSLVGSMKLFFGSGTQLSVL.

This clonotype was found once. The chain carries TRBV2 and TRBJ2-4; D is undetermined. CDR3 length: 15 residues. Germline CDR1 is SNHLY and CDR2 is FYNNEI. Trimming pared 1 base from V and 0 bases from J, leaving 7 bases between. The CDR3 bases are TGTGCCAGCAGTGAAGGGTGGATAGCCAAAAACATTCAGTACTTC. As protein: CASSEGWIAKNIQYF.

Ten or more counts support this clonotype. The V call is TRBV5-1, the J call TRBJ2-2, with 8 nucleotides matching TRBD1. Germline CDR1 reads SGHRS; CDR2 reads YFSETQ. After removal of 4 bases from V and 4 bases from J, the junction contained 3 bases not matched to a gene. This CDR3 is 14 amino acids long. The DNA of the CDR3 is TGCGCCAGCAGCCAAGGACAGGGCACCGGGGAGCTGTTTTTT. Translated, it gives CASSQGQGTGELFF.

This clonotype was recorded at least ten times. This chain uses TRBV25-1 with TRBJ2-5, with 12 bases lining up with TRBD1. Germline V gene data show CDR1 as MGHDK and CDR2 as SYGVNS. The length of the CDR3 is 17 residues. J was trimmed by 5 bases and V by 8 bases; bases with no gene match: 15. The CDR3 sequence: CASARMGGTGGVETQYF. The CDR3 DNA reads TGTGCCAGCGCGAGAATGGGCGGGACAGGGGGCGTGGAGACCCAGTACTTC. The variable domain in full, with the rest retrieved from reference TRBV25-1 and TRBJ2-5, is EADIYQTPRYLVIGTGKKITLECSQTMGHDKMYWYQQDPGMELHLIHYSYGVNSTEKGDLSSESTVSRIRTEHFPLTLESARPSHTSQYLCASARMGGTGGVETQYFGPGTRLLVL.

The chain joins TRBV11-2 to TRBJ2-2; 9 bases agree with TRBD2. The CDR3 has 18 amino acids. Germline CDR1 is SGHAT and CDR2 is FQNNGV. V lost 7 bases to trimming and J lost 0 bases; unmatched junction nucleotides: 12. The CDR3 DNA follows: TGTGCCAGCACCCCTGGGATAGCGGGGGCTCCGAACACCGGGGAGCTGTTTTTT. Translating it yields CASTPGIAGAPNTGELFF.

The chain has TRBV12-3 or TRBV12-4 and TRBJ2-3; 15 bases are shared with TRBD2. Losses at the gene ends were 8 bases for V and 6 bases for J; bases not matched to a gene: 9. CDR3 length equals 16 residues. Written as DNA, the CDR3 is TGTGCCAGCGGAAGTGGGACTAGCGGGAGGCCCGATACGCAGTATTTT. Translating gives CASGSGTSGRPDTQYF.

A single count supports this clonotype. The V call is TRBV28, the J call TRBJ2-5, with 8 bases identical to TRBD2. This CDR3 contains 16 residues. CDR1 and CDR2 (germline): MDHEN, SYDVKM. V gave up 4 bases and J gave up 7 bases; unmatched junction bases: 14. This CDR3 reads CASSSPTSDTLGTQYF. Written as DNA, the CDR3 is TGTGCCAGCAGTTCCCCGACTAGCGATACGCTGGGGACCCAGTACTTC.

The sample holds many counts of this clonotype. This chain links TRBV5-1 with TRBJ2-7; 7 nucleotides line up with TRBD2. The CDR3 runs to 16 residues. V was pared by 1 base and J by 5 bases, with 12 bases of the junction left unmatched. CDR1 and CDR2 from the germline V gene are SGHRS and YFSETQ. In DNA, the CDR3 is TGCGCCAGCAGCTTGTCCCTTGGTGGGAGGGCCGACGAGCAGTACTTC. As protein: CASSLSLGGRADEQYF.

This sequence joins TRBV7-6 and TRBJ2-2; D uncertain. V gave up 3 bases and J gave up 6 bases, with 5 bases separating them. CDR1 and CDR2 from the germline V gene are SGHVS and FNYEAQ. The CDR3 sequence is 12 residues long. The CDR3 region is CASSFGPGELFF. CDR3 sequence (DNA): TGTGCCAGCAGCTTTGGGCCCGGGGAGCTGTTTTTT.

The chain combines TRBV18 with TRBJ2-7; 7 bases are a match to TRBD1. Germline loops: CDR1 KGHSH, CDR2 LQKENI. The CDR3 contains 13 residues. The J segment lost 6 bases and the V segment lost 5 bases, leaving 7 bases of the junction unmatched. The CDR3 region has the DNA TGTGCCAGCTCAGGATGGTGGGACAGCGAGCAGTACTTC. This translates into CASSGWWDSEQYF.

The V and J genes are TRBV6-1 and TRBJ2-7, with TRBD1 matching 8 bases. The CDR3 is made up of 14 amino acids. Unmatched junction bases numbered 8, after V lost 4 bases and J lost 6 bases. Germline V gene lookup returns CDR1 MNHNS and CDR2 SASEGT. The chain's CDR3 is CASSGWTGSGEQYF. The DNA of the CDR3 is TGTGCCAGCAGTGGTTGGACAGGGTCTGGCGAGCAGTACTTC.

CDR3 region: CSATRARYGYTF. The CDR3, as DNA: TGCAGTGCCACCCGGGCCCGCTATGGCTACACCTTC. V usage is TRBV20-1 and J usage is TRBJ1-2, with unresolved D. V was clipped by 6 bases and J by 4 bases, with 12 bases between them. Germline CDR1 and CDR2: DFQATT and SNEGSKA (reference sequence). The CDR3 runs to 12 residues.

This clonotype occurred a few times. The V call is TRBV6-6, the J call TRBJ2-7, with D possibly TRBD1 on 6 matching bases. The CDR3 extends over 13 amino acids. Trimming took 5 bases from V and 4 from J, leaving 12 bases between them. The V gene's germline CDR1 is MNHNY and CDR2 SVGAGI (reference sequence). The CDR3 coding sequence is TGTGCCAGCAGTCGACAGGACCGGTACGAGCAGTACTTC. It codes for CASSRQDRYEQYF.

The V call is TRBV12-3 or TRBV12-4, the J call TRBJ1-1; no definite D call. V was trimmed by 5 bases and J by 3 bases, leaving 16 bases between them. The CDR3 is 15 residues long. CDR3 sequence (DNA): TGTGCCAGCAGTCTCCCTCGGGGTGGAGACACTGAAGCTTTCTTT. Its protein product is CASSLPRGGDTEAFF.